These 22 T cell receptor beta chains were all obtained from the same sample, sequenced in a study of shared clonotypes between healthy human individuals. This table comes from immunoSEQ multiplex PCR, and its TCRdb copy is limited to in-frame clones, with some not included. The sample includes around 990,000 clones, roughly 80% of them seen just once. The sequencing sample was made of memory CD4+ T cells from PBMCs. The subset: CD45RA-negative fraction. Every receptor here comes from a man younger than 30 in good health. Some clones in this sample may be carry-over from other donors' samples.

This sequence joins TRBV15 and TRBJ2-7; 8 nucleotides match TRBD1. This CDR3 region has 16 residues. CDR1 and CDR2 (germline): LNHNV, YYDKDF (reference sequence). Losses at the gene ends were 0 bases for V and 2 bases for J; bases not matched to a gene: 6. Written as DNA, the CDR3 is TGTGCCACCAGCAGAGAAAGGGACAGGTTCACCTACGAGCAGTACTTC. This encodes CATSRERDRFTYEQYF.

This clone was counted a few times. CDR3 sequence: CASSSFGTSGLRNTQYF. CDR3 sequence (DNA): TGTGCCAGCAGCTCCTTCGGGACTAGCGGCCTCAGGAATACGCAGTATTTT. V usage is TRBV7-9 and J usage is TRBJ2-3; TRBD2 matches 11 bases. V gave up 4 bases and J gave up 7 bases; unmatched junction bases: 13. This CDR3 has 17 residues. Germline CDR1 SEHNR, CDR2 FQNEAQ (reference sequence).

This clone was seen once. V usage is TRBV15 and J usage is TRBJ1-1, with D possibly matching TRBD1 (5 bases). In germline, CDR1 is LNHNV, CDR2 YYDKDF (reference sequence). Trimming shortened V by 7 bases and J by 4 bases, and 13 bases separated the two germline ends. The CDR3 has 13 amino acids. CDR3 region: CATTATASTEAFF. CDR3 in DNA: TGTGCCACCACAGCGACAGCTAGCACTGAAGCTTTCTTT.

For this clone: The same CDR3 arises from other DNA sequences in this sample as well. The chain carries TRBV5-1 and TRBJ1-5; 7 bases match TRBD1. The germline V gene has CDR1 SGHRS and CDR2 YFSETQ. The CDR3 is made up of 15 amino acids. V trimming: 4 bases; J trimming: 0 bases; junction bases outside the gene matches: 4. CDR3 amino acids: CASSTGTDSNQPQHF. The DNA for the CDR3 is TGCGCCAGCAGCACCGGGACAGATAGCAATCAGCCCCAGCATTTT.

The chain joins TRBV2 to TRBJ2-4; 9 positions match TRBD1. The germline V gene encodes CDR1 SNHLY and CDR2 FYNNEI. Unmatched junction bases numbered 4, after V lost 6 bases and J lost 4 bases. The CDR3 loop spans 14 amino acids. CDR3 sequence (DNA): TGTGCCAGCAGAGCAGACAGGGGGAAAAACATTCAGTACTTC. This translates into CASRADRGKNIQYF.

This clone was observed a handful of times. The rearrangement uses TRBV2 and TRBJ1-2; a weak D match, TRBD1 (6 bases). Trimming removed 8 bases from V and 5 bases from J, with 15 bases in between. The CDR3 has 13 residues. CDR1 is SNHLY, CDR2 FYNNEI, per germline. The chain's CDR3 is CASVREGGYGYTF. The CDR3 DNA reads as TGTGCCAGCGTACGGGAAGGGGGATATGGCTACACCTTC.

This sequence joins TRBV28 and TRBJ1-1; possible D gene TRBD1, 5 bases. Trimming left V 11 bases short and J 5 bases short, with 27 bases between. Germline V gene lookup returns CDR1 MDHEN and CDR2 SYDVKM. The CDR3 contains 16 residues. For the CDR3, the DNA is TGTGCCGCGCCACCGCCAGGCCCGGGCTCAGGGACTGAAGCTTTCTTT. Its translation is CAAPPPGPGSGTEAFF.

This clone was seen just once. Other DNA sequences of this sample code for an identical CDR3. The chain links TRBV28 to TRBJ2-7; tentatively, D is TRBD1 or TRBD2 (5 bases each). The germline V and J ends were trimmed by 5 bases and 2 bases, with 10 bases remaining between them. The V gene's germline CDR1 is MDHEN and CDR2 SYDVKM. CDR3 length equals 13 residues. CDR3 residues: CASSRTGPYEQYF. The DNA for the CDR3 is TGTGCCAGCAGTCGGACGGGGCCCTACGAGCAGTACTTC.

This chain uses TRBV11-3 with TRBJ2-1; TRBD2 agrees at 8 bases. Germline V gene data show CDR1 as SGHNT and CDR2 as YENEEA. Trimming removed 2 bases from V and 3 bases from J; junction bases left unmatched: 3. The CDR3 runs 15 residues. The CDR3 region has the DNA TGTGCCAGCAGCTTATTAGCGGGGATCTACAATGAGCAGTTCTTC. Protein sequence: CASSLLAGIYNEQFF.

This sequence joins TRBV5-1 and TRBJ2-1; TRBD2 matches 7 bases. The junction had 13 bases not matched to a gene; V was cut back by 6 bases and J by 4 bases. Germline lookup yields CDR1 SGHRS and CDR2 YFSETQ. This CDR3 has 16 residues. CDR3 residues: CASIPRPGGSYNEQFF. CDR3 in DNA: TGCGCCAGCATCCCCCGCCCAGGCGGGAGTTACAATGAGCAGTTCTTC.

A word on this clone: In the same sample, other DNA sequences code for this CDR3. V is TRBV12-5 and J is TRBJ2-5; D not certain. Germline lookup yields CDR1 LGHNT and CDR2 FRNRAP. This CDR3 spans 11 amino acids. V was trimmed by 5 bases and J by 5 bases, leaving 6 bases between them. The CDR3 reads CASGSQETQYF. CDR3 in DNA: TGTGCTAGTGGTAGCCAGGAGACCCAGTACTTC.

Details on this clone: Other DNA sequences within the sample encode an identical CDR3. This chain links TRBV4-1 with TRBJ1-1; possible D gene TRBD1, 5 bases. The CDR3 consists of 14 residues. Trimming took off 0 bases at V and 1 base at J, with 6 bases between the two ends. Germline CDR1 is MGHRA and CDR2 is YSYEKL. CDR3 region: CASSQDRENTEAFF. DNA for the CDR3: TGCGCCAGCAGCCAAGACAGGGAGAACACTGAAGCTTTCTTT.

This clone was observed many times. The chain employs TRBV7-9 and TRBJ1-3, with a possible D match to TRBD1 (5 bases). Germline CDR1 SEHNR, CDR2 FQNEAQ (reference sequence). Trimming cost V 5 bases and J 0 bases, with 17 bases left between them. This CDR3 comprises 17 residues. For the CDR3, the DNA is TGTGCCAGCAGCCCCTCAGGGAGGAGGCACTCTGGAAACACCATATATTTT. It translates to CASSPSGRRHSGNTIYF.

V usage is TRBV19 and J usage is TRBJ1-5; D is unresolved. The CDR3 contains 13 residues. CDR1 and CDR2 from the germline V gene are LNHDA and SQIVND (reference sequence). Trimming removed 3 bases from V and 4 bases from J, with 7 bases in between. The chain's CDR3 is CASSINWNQPQHF. For the CDR3, the DNA is TGTGCCAGTAGTATTAATTGGAATCAGCCCCAGCATTTT.

The chain combines TRBV5-4 with TRBJ2-2; 8 bases are shared with TRBD2. Germline CDR1 is SGHNT and CDR2 is YYREEE (reference sequence). V lost 4 bases to trimming and J lost 6 bases; unmatched junction nucleotides: 17. The CDR3 has 18 residues. The CDR3 DNA is TGTGCCAGCAGCCAACGCAGCGGGGGCCCTAAGGTCGCCGGGGAGCTGTTTTTT. This gives the protein CASSQRSGGPKVAGELFF.

This chain connects TRBV5-1 to TRBJ1-2, with no clear D. The CDR3 has 14 amino acids. In germline, CDR1 is SGHRS, CDR2 YFSETQ. The V end lost 0 bases, the J end lost 5 bases, and 11 bases lay between the germline ends. The CDR3 nucleotides read TGCGCCAGCAGCTTGGCCGAGCAACAGTATGGCTACACCTTC. Amino acid sequence: CASSLAEQQYGYTF.

This clone has more than one count but fewer than ten. J is TRBJ1-5 and V is TRBV19; D possibly corresponds to TRBD1 (5 bases). The CDR3 is made up of 15 amino acids. CDR1 LNHDA and CDR2 SQIVND come from the germline V gene (reference sequence). V lost 2 bases to trimming and J lost 2 bases, with 10 bases between them. Here the CDR3 reads CASSIPPTGNQPQHF. For the CDR3, the DNA is TGTGCCAGTAGTATACCCCCGACAGGCAATCAGCCCCAGCATTTT.

The V and J genes are TRBV29-1 and TRBJ1-3; D unresolved. V was pared by 2 bases and J by 3 bases, with 8 bases between. CDR1 and CDR2 (germline): SQVTM, ANQGSEA. The CDR3 runs to 13 residues. The CDR3, as DNA: TGCAGCGTTGAACGCGGGTATGGAAACACCATATATTTT. Protein sequence: CSVERGYGNTIYF.

The V and J genes are TRBV2 and TRBJ1-4, with a possible D match to TRBD1 (5 bases). Germline CDR1 reads SNHLY; CDR2 reads FYNNEI. The CDR3 length is 14 residues. The V and J ends lost 6 bases and 6 bases respectively, with 14 bases between them. The CDR3 DNA is TGTGCCAGCAGGAGTGGGGGAACGCATGAAAAACTGTTTTTT. Translated: CASRSGGTHEKLFF. The full variable domain, rest sourced from reference TRBV2 and TRBJ1-4, is EPEVTQTPSHQVTQMGQEVILRCVPISNHLYFYWYRQILGQKVEFLVSFYNNEISEKSEIFDDQFSVERPDGSNFTLKIRSTKLEDSAMYFCASRSGGTHEKLFFGSGTQLSVL.

This clone has more than one count but fewer than ten. V is TRBV10-3 and J is TRBJ2-1; no clear D. Deletions cut 10 bases from V and 5 bases from J, with 18 bases between. The CDR3 is made up of 14 amino acids. The germline gives CDR1 ENHRY, CDR2 SYGVKD. CDR3 DNA: TGTGCCACCTCCCCACCCAGAAGAGACAATGAGCAGTTCTTC. This encodes CATSPPRRDNEQFF.

This chain joins TRBV28 and TRBJ2-3; 9 nucleotides align to TRBD2. Per germline, CDR1 MDHEN and CDR2 SYDVKM. The CDR3 runs 17 residues. The V and J ends lost 1 base and 3 bases, in that order; junction bases with no gene match: 8. For the CDR3, the DNA is TGTGCCAGCAGTTTATATGCGGGAGGGTCCTCGACAGATACGCAGTATTTT. Translation: CASSLYAGGSSTDTQYF. The full variable domain, rest sourced from reference TRBV28 and TRBJ2-3, is DVKVTQSSRYLVKRTGEKVFLECVQDMDHENMFWYRQDPGLGLRLIYFSYDVKMKEKGDIPEGYSVSREKKERFSLILESASTNQTSMYLCASSLYAGGSSTDTQYFGPGTRLTVL.

The CDR3 here is CASSFRDYNEQFF. The CDR3 DNA reads as TGTGCCAGCAGTTTCCGGGACTACAATGAGCAGTTCTTC. This chain uses TRBV28 with TRBJ2-1; D possibly corresponds to TRBD2 (5 bases). CDR1 and CDR2 from the germline V gene are MDHEN and SYDVKM. The CDR3 is 13 residues long. V was shortened by 3 bases and J by 3 bases, with 6 bases between the two germline ends.